Here is one T cell receptor (beta chain) with its context. The authors ran a second PCR of roughly 6 to 12 cycles using a sample-barcoded 5' primer and a J-beta primer mix. TCRdb reprocessed the 5' RACE reads via MiXCR and lists one record per CDR3 protein. The sample records approximately 810,000 distinct CDR3 sequences, 29% being singletons. These data belong to a study of blood T cells in healthy people across ages. This TCR came from a woman of 80 years or more in good health. Sequences were obtained from blood.

Written as DNA, the CDR3 is TGTGCCAGCACCGGACAGTGGTCCTACAATGAGCAGTTCTTC. This sequence encodes CASTGQWSYNEQFF. The chain recombines TRBV12-3 or TRBV12-4 with TRBJ2-1; perhaps TRBD1 as D (6 bases). The CDR3 runs to 14 residues. V was trimmed by 7 bases and J by 1 base, leaving 11 bases between them.